The source of this TCR beta chain is a study of identical twins. The CDR3 extends over 16 amino acids. V was clipped by 5 bases and J by 4 bases, with 18 bases between them. CDR1 LNHDA and CDR2 SQIVND come from the germline V gene (reference sequence). TCRdb reprocessed the 5' RACE reads via MiXCR and lists one record per CDR3 protein. The sample lists around 690,000 distinct CDR3 sequences; 20% to 25% were seen once. In addition, the sample was reused for a study of T cells expressing NK-cell markers. That work adds: In the group of eight sequenced donors, seven were HCMV-seropositive and one was seronegative.

This receptor was obtained from a woman aged 18-30 years in good health. J is TRBJ1-5 and V is TRBV19; no clear D gene. Source material: PBMCs. The CDR3 loop is CASSLHIWGGNQPQHF. The CDR3 DNA reads TGTGCCAGTAGTCTTCACATATGGGGAGGAAATCAGCCCCAGCATTTT.